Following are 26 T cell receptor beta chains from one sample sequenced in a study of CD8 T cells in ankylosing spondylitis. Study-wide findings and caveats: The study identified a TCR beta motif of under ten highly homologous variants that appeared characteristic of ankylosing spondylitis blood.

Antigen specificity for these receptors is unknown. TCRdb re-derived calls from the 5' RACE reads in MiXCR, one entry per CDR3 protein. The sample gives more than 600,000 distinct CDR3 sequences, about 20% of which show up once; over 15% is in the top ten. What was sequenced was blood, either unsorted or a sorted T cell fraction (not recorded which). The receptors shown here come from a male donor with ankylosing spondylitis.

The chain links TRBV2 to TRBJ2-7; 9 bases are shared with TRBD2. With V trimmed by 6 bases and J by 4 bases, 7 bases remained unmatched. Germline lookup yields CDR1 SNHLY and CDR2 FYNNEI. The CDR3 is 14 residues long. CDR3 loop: CASSQGLADYEQYF. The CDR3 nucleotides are TGTGCCAGCAGCCAGGGACTAGCAGATTACGAGCAGTACTTC.

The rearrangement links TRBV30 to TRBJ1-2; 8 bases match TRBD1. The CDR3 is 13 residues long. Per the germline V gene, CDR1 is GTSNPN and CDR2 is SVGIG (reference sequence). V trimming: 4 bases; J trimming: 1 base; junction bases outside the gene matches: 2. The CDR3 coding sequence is TGTGCCTGGACAGGGGGCTTTAACTATGGCTACACCTTC. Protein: CAWTGGFNYGYTF.

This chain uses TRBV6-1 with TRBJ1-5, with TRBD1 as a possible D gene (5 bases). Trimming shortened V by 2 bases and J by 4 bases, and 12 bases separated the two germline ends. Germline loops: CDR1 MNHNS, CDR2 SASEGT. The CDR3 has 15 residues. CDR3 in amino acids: CASSEWGGGNQPQHF. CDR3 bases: TGTGCCAGCAGTGAATGGGGTGGGGGAAATCAGCCCCAGCATTTT.

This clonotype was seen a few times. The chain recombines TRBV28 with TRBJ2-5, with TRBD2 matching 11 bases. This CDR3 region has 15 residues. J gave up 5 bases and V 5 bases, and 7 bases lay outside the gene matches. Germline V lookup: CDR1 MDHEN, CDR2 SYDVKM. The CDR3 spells CASSPLAGGLETQYF. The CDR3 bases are TGTGCCAGCAGTCCCCTAGCGGGAGGATTGGAGACCCAGTACTTC. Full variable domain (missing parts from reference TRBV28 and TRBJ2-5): DVKVTQSSRYLVKRTGEKVFLECVQDMDHENMFWYRQDPGLGLRLIYFSYDVKMKEKGDIPEGYSVSREKKERFSLILESASTNQTSMYLCASSPLAGGLETQYFGPGTRLLVL.

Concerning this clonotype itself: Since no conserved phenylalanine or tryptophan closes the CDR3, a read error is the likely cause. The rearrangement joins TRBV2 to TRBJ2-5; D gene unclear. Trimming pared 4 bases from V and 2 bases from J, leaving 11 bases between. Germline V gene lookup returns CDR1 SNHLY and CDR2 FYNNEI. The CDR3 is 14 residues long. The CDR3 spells CASSVLGKQETQYC. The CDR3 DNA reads TGTGCCAGCAGTGTGTTGGGGAAACAAGAGACCCAGTACTGC.

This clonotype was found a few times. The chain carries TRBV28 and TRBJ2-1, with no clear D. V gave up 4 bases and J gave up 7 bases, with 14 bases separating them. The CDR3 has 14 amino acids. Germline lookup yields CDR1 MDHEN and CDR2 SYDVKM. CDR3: CASSWVSRKNEQFF. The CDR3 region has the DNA TGTGCCAGCAGTTGGGTTAGTAGGAAGAATGAGCAGTTCTTC.

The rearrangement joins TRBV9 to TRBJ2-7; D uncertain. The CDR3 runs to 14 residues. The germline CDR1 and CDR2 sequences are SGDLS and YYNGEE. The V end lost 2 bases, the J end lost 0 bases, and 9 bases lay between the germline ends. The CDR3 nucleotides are TGTGCCAGCAGCGTTGGCAGCCCCTCCTACGAGCAGTACTTC. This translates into CASSVGSPSYEQYF. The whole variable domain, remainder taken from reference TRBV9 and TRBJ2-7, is DSGVTQTPKHLITATGQRVTLRCSPRSGDLSVYWYQQSLDQGLQFLIQYYNGEERAKGNILERFSAQQFPDLHSELNLSSLELGDSALYFCASSVGSPSYEQYFGPGTRLTVT.

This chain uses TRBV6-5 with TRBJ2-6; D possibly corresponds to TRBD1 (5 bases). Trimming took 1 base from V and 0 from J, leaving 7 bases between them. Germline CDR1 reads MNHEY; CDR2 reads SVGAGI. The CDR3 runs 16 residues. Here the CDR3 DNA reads TGTGCCAGCAGTTACTTTGACAGCTCTGGGGCCAACGTCCTGACTTTC. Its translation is CASSYFDSSGANVLTF.

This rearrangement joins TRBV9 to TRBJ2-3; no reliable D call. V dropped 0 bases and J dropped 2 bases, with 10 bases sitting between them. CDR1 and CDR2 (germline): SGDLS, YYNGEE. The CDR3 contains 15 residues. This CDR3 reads CASSVDGEITDTQYF. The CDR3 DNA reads TGTGCCAGCAGCGTAGATGGCGAGATCACAGATACGCAGTATTTT. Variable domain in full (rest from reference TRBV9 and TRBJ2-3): DSGVTQTPKHLITATGQRVTLRCSPRSGDLSVYWYQQSLDQGLQFLIQYYNGEERAKGNILERFSAQQFPDLHSELNLSSLELGDSALYFCASSVDGEITDTQYFGPGTRLTVL.

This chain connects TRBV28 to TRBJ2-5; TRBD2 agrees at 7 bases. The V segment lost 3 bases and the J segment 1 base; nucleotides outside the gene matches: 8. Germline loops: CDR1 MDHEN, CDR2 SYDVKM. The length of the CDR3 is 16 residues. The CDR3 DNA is TGTGCCAGCAGTTTTGAGTTGGGAGGGGTCCAAGAGACCCAGTACTTC. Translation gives CASSFELGGVQETQYF.

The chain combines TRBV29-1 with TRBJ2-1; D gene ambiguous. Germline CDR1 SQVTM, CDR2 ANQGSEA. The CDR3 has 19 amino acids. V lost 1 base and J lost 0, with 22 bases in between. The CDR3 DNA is TGCAGCGTTGAAGGATTCATTGCGCCTCCGACGAGCTCCTACAATGAGCAGTTCTTC. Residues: CSVEGFIAPPTSSYNEQFF.

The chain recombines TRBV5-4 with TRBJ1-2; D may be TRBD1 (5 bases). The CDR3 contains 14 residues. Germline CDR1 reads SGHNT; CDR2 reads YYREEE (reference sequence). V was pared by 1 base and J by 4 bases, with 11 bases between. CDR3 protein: CASSLMGQGYGYTF. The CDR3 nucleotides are TGTGCCAGCAGCTTGATGGGTCAGGGCTATGGCTACACCTTC.

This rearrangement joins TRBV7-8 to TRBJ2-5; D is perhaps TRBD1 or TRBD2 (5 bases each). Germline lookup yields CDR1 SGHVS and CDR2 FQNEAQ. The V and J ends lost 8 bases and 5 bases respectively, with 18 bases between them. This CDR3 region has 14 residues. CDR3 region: CASVRGFGWETQYF. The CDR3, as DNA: TGTGCCAGCGTACGGGGCTTTGGTTGGGAGACCCAGTACTTC.

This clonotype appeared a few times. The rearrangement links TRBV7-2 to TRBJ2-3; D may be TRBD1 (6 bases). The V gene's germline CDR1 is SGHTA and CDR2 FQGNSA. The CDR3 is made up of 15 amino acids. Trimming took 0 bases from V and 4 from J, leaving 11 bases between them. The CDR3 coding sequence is TGTGCCAGCAGCTTAGCGCAGGGGCGCGCAGATACGCAGTATTTT. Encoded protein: CASSLAQGRADTQYF. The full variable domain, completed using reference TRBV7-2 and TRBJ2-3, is GAGVSQSPSNKVTEKGKDVELRCDPISGHTALYWYRQSLGQGLEFLIYFQGNSAPDKSGLPSDRFSAERTGGSVSTLTIQRTQQEDSAVYLCASSLAQGRADTQYFGPGTRLTVL.

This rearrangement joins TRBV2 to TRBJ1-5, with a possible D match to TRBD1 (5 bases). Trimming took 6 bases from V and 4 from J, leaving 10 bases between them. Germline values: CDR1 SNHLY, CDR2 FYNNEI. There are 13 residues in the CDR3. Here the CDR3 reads CASRVNRNQPQHF. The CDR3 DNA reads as TGTGCCAGCAGGGTTAACAGGAATCAGCCCCAGCATTTT. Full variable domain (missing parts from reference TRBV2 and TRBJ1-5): EPEVTQTPSHQVTQMGQEVILRCVPISNHLYFYWYRQILGQKVEFLVSFYNNEISEKSEIFDDQFSVERPDGSNFTLKIRSTKLEDSAMYFCASRVNRNQPQHFGDGTRLSIL.

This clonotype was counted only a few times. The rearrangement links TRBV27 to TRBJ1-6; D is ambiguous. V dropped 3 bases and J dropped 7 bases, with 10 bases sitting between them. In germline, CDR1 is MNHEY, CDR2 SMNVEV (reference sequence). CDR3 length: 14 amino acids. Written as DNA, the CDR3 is TGTGCCAGCAGTTTTGGAGGCGTAAATTCACCCCTCCACTTT. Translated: CASSFGGVNSPLHF.

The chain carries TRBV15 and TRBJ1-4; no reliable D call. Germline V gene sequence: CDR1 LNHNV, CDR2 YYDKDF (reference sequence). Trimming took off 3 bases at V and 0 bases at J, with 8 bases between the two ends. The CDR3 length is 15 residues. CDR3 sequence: CATSSVGATNEKLFF. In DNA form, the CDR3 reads TGTGCCACCAGCAGCGTGGGCGCAACTAATGAAAAACTGTTTTTT.

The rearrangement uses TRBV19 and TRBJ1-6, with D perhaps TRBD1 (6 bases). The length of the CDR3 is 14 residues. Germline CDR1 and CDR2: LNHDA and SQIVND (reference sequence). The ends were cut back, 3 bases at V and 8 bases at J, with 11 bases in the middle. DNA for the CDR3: TGTGCCAGTAGTATTTCACAGGGAGATTCACCCCTCCACTTT. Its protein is CASSISQGDSPLHF.

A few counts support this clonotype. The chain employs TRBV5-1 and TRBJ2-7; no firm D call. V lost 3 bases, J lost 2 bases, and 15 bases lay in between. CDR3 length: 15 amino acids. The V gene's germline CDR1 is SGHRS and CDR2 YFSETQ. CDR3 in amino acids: CASSSGVGKTYEQYF. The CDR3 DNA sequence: TGCGCCAGCAGCTCTGGGGTAGGGAAAACCTACGAGCAGTACTTC. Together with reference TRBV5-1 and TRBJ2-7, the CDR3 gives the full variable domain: KAGVTQTPRYLIKTRGQQVTLSCSPISGHRSVSWYQQTPGQGLQFLFEYFSETQRNKGNFPGRFSGRQFSNSRSEMNVSTLELGDSALYLCASSSGVGKTYEQYFGPGTRLTVT.

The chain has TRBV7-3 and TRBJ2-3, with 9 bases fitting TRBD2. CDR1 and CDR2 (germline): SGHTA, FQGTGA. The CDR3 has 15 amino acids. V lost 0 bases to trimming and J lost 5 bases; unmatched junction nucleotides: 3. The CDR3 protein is CASSLTLAGVDTQYF. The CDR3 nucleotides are TGTGCCAGCAGCTTAACGTTAGCGGGAGTAGATACGCAGTATTTT.

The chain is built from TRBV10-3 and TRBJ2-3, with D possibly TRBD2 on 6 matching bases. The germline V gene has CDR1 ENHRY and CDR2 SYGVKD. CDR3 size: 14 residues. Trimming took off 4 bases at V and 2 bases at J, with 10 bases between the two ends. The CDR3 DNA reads TGTGCCATCAGTGGATCGGGGGACACAGATACGCAGTATTTT. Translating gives CAISGSGDTDTQYF.

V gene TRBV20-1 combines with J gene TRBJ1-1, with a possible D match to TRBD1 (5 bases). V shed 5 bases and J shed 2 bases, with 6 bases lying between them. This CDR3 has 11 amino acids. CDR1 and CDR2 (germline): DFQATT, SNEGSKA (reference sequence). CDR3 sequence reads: CSAGGNTEAFF. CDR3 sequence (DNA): TGCAGTGCTGGGGGAAACACTGAAGCTTTCTTT.

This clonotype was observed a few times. The DNA of the CDR3 is TGTGCCAGCTCGCGAGACAGACATAATTCACCCCTCCACTTT. This translates into CASSRDRHNSPLHF. The chain carries TRBV18 and TRBJ1-6, with D perhaps TRBD1 (5 bases). V was pared by 6 bases and J by 5 bases, with 11 bases between. Looked up from germline, CDR1 is KGHSH and CDR2 is LQKENI. The CDR3 consists of 14 residues.

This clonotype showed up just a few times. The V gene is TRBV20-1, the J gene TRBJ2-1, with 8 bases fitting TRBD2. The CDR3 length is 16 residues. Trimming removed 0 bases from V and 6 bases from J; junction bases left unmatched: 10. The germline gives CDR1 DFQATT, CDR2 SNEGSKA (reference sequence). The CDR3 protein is CSARDREGGEVNEQFF. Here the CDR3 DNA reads TGCAGTGCTAGAGATCGGGAGGGGGGGGAGGTCAATGAGCAGTTCTTC.

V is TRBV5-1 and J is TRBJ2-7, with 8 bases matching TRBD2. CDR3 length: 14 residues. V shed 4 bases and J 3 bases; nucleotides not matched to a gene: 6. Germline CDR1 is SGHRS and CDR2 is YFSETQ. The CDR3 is CASSREGVGYEQYF. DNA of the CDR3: TGCGCCAGCAGCCGGGAGGGTGTTGGCTACGAGCAGTACTTC.

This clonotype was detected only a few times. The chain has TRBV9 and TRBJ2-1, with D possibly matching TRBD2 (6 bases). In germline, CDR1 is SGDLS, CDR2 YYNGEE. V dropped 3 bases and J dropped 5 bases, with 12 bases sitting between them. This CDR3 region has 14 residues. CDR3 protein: CASSGRDSHNEQFF. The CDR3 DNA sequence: TGTGCCAGCAGCGGCCGGGACTCACACAATGAGCAGTTCTTC.